This entry describes one TCR beta chain. The antigen it binds to is not known. Per-base qualities were not stored, and no clone one base away is much larger. The library was obtained by the immunoSEQ multiplex PCR assay. Per the original workflow: To diagnose cytomegalovirus status from the catalog of TCR beta chain sequences, a statistical classification framework was built. Imported from immuneACCESS, the table was reduced by TCRdb to in-frame sequences with V and J called. These copies leave out some clones; in studies compared against another copy, an unresolved V gene accounts for under half, and the cause of the remainder is not known. V and J calls and clone size are those listed in that table; D and trimming were worked out from the DNA. The sample records 230,000 or so clones, about 91% of which are singletons. Of the sample, 2.9% is held by the ten largest clones. The data were obtained in a study of cytomegalovirus exposure and HLA in healthy donors (dated by TCRdb to about 2017). Background on the whole study: According to a later analysis, the 120 or so validation repertoires were produced on the same platform as the 700 or so repertoires of the first cohort. The study aimed to test whether signatures of past pathogen exposure could be identified by cataloging public T cell receptors. Along with the roughly 700-subject first cohort, a separate validation cohort of some 130 different subjects was used. High-throughput TCR immunosequencing, statistical association of individual TCRs with disease status, and machine learning were combined to predict cytomegalovirus infection status.

General conclusions and limits of the study: Most TCR sequences were seen in very few donors, while some public TCRs were found in many individuals. The authors suggested that the approach could potentially be generalized to other disease states and immunological phenotypes. Three of the identified cytomegalovirus-associated TCR beta chains were confirmed in vitro to be specific for cytomegalovirus antigens. In the study, 150 to 200 TCR beta chains were listed as associated with cytomegalovirus. A later analysis found that TCRs clustered in the first cohort also tended to co-occur in the 130 or so validation repertoires, with roughly 95% of cluster scores above 0. Cytomegalovirus status was reported to be diagnosed by the classifier with high specificity and sensitivity in both the original and validation cohorts. A later analysis lacked HLA typing for the validation cohort, so it scored co-occurrence in that cohort across all 120 repertoires.

V is cut by 3 bases and J by 7 bases, and the space between the germline ends is 18 bases. The germline V gene (reference sequence) provides CDR1 GTSNPN and CDR2 SVGIG. The CDR3, from cysteine to phenylalanine, totals 14 residues. Only the CDR3 part of the read is kept: 42 bases, read in frame from the first base. The donors were included in the validation cohort of 100 to 150 subjects, a group kept apart from the roughly 730-subject first cohort. This TCR derives from a woman under 30 in good health and CMV-seronegative. The specimen sequenced was PBMCs. The sequence joins TRBV30 to TRBJ2-5; a tentative D match to TRBD2 spans 5 bases. The DNA is as follows: TGTGCCTGGAGCCCTTTAGAGGGTCTCGGGACCCAGTACTTC. It specifies CAWSPLEGLGTQYF.